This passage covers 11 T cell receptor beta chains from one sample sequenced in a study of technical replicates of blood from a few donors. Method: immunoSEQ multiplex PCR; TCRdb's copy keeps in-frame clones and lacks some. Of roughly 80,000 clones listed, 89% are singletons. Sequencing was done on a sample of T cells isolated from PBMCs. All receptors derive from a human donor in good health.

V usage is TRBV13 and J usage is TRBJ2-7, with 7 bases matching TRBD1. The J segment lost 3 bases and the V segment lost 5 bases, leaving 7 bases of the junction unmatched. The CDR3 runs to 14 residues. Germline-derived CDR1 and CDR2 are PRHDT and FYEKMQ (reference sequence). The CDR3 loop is CASSLPDRDYEQYF. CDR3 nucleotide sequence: TGTGCCAGCAGCCTCCCAGACAGGGACTACGAGCAGTACTTC.

The CDR3 sequence is CASSGREGRETQYF. In DNA, the CDR3 is TGTGCCAGCAGCGGCCGGGAGGGACGGGAGACCCAGTACTTC. The chain couples TRBV11-1 to TRBJ2-5; 8 bases fit TRBD2. The CDR3 spans 14 residues. Per the germline V gene, CDR1 is SGHAT and CDR2 is FQDESV (reference sequence). The V segment lost 5 bases and the J segment 5 bases; nucleotides outside the gene matches: 7. Full variable domain (remainder filled in from reference TRBV11-1 and TRBJ2-5): EAEVAQSPRYKITEKSQAVAFWCDPISGHATLYWYRQILGQGPELLVQFQDESVVDDSQLPKDRFSAERLKGVDSTLKIQPAELGDSAMYLCASSGREGRETQYFGPGTRLLVL.

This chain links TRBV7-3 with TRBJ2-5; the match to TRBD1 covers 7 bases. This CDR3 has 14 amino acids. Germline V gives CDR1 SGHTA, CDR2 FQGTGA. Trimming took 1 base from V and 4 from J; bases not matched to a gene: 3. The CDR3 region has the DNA TGTGCCAGCAGCTTAAGGCACAGGGGAGAGACCCAGTACTTC. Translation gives CASSLRHRGETQYF.

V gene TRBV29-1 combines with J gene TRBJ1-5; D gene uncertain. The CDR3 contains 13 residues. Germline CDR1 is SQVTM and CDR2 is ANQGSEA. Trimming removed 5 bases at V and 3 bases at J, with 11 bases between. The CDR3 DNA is TGCAGCGTTTTAGTCGGGTCCAATCAGCCCCAGCATTTT. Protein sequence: CSVLVGSNQPQHF. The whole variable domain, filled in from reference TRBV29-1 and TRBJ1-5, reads SAVISQKPSRDICQRGTSLTIQCQVDSQVTMMFWYRQQPGQSLTLIATANQGSEATYESGFVIDKFPISRPNLTFSTLTVSNMSPEDSSIYLCSVLVGSNQPQHFGDGTRLSIL.

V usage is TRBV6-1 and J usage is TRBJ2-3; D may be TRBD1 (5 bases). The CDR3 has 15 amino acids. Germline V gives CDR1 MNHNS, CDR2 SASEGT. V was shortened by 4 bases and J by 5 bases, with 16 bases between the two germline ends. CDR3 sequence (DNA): TGTGCCAGCAGTGTAGACAGCCTCTTGGGAGATACGCAGTATTTT. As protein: CASSVDSLLGDTQYF.

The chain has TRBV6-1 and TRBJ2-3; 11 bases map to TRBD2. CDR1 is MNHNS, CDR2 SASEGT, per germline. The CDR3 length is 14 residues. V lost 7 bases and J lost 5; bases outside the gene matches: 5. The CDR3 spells CASITSGSKDTQYF. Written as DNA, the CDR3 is TGTGCCAGCATCACTAGCGGGAGTAAAGATACGCAGTATTTT.

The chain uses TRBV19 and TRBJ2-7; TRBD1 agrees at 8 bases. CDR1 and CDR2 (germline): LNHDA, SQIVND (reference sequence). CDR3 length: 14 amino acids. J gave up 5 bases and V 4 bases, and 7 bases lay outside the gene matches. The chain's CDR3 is CASSTSGTGHEQYF. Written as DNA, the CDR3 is TGTGCCAGTAGTACCTCCGGGACAGGCCACGAGCAGTACTTC.

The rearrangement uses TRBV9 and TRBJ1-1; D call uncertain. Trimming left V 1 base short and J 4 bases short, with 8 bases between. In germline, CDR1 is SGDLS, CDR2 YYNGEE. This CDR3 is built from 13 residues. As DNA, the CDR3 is TGTGCCAGCAGCGTACTACCGATCACTGAAGCTTTCTTT. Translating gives CASSVLPITEAFF.

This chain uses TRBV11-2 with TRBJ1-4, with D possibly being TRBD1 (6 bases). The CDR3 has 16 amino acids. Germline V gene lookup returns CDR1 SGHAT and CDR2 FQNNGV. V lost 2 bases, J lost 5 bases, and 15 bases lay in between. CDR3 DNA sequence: TGTGCCAGCAGCTTAATCACAGGGCCCTCCAATGAAAAACTGTTTTTT. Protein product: CASSLITGPSNEKLFF.

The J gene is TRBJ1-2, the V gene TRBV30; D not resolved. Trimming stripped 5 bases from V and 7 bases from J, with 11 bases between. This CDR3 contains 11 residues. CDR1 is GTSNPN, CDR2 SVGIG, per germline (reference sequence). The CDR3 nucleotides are TGTGCCTGGGAGGTCCCCTCTGGCTACACCTTC. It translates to CAWEVPSGYTF.

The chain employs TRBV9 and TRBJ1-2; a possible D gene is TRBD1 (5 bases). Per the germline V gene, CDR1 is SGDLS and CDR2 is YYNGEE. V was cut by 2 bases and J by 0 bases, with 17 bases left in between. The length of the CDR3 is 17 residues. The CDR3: CASSVGTGDTPNYGYTF. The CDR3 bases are TGTGCCAGCAGCGTTGGAACAGGCGACACACCTAACTATGGCTACACCTTC. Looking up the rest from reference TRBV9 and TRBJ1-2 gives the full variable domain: DSGVTQTPKHLITATGQRVTLRCSPRSGDLSVYWYQQSLDQGLQFLIQYYNGEERAKGNILERFSAQQFPDLHSELNLSSLELGDSALYFCASSVGTGDTPNYGYTFGSGTRLTVV.